The rows below give T cell receptor beta chains drawn from one sample of a study of T cell responses to AZD1222 COVID-19 vaccine. The assay was immunoSEQ multiplex PCR, and TCRdb's table has in-frame clones only and misses some. The sample shows some 180,000 clones, approximately 90% of them seen only once. Sample: peripheral blood, taken 28 days after the second AZD1222 dose. The origin of the receptors is an adult who received the AZD1222 COVID-19 vaccine. Both conserved end residues are part of each CDR3. Each record gives: D gene, clone size, J gene, V gene, CDR3 protein, CDR3 DNA. A D gene is named only where the DNA matches it firmly. Only part of the rows carry a size: once, few, many, or a class if the clone is expanded.

>.|.|TRBJ2-7|TRBV5-1
CASSDAGQSQVKQYF
TGCGCCAGCAGCGACGCGGGGCAGTCCCAGGTGAAGCAGTACTTC
>TRBD2|.|TRBJ2-7|TRBV5-1
CASSLVGGTAYEQYF
TGCGCCAGCAGCTTGGTGGGGGGGACCGCCTACGAGCAGTACTTC
>.|.|TRBJ1-6|TRBV18
CASSPENSPLHF
TGTGCCAGCTCACCAGAGAATTCACCCCTCCACTTT
>.|once|TRBJ1-5|TRBV2
CASSEARKGANNQPQHF
TGTGCCAGCAGTGAAGCGCGTAAGGGAGCGAACAATCAGCCCCAGCATTTT
>.|once|TRBJ1-6|TRBV27
CASSLQDSPLHF
TGTGCCAGCAGTCTACAGGATTCACCCCTCCACTTT
>.|.|TRBJ1-5|TRBV27
CASRSSLSNQPQHF
TGTGCCAGCAGGTCTTCCTTGAGCAATCAGCCCCAGCATTTT
>TRBD1|.|TRBJ2-7|TRBV30
CAWSVNRQGASEQYF
TGTGCCTGGAGTGTAAACAGGCAGGGGGCCTCCGAGCAGTACTTC
>.|.|TRBJ1-3|TRBV7-9
CASSLGTGGAGNTIYF
TGTGCCAGCAGCCTCGGGACGGGGGGCGCTGGAAACACCATATATTTT
>TRBD1|.|TRBJ2-7|TRBV18
CASSPYRGSTYEQYF
TGTGCCAGCTCACCCTACAGGGGGAGTACCTACGAGCAGTACTTC
>.|.|TRBJ2-7|TRBV5-1
CASSLAFGGTYEQYF
TGCGCCAGCAGCTTGGCTTTCGGGGGCACCTACGAGCAGTACTTC
>.|few|TRBJ1-1|TRBV7-8
CASSGLVVDEAFF
TGTGCCAGCAGCGGGCTGGTGGTGGATGAAGCTTTCTTT
>TRBD1|.|TRBJ1-2|TRBV20-1
CSASFDRGVYGYTF
TGCAGTGCTAGTTTTGACAGGGGGGTCTATGGCTACACCTTC
>.|.|TRBJ1-6|TRBV3-1/TRBV3-2
CASSQVRGGVNSPLHF
TGTGCCAGCAGCCAAGTAAGAGGGGGAGTGAATTCACCCCTCCACTTT
>.|once|TRBJ2-7|TRBV2
CASTFRLGYEQYF
TGTGCCAGCACGTTCCGGCTCGGTTACGAGCAGTACTTC
>.|few|TRBJ1-3|TRBV11-2
CASSPRGYYSGNTIYF
TGTGCCAGCAGCCCGCGTGGATACTACTCTGGAAACACCATATATTTT
>.|.|TRBJ2-1|TRBV5-1
CASSSSVSSYNEQFF
TGCGCCAGCAGCTCGTCGGTAAGCTCCTACAATGAGCAGTTCTTC
>.|.|TRBJ1-6|TRBV6-4
CASSDIPLGSLHF
TGTGCCAGCAGTGACATCCCACTGGGGTCCCTCCACTTT
>.|.|TRBJ1-1|TRBV14
CASSQDLGGGSEAFF
TGTGCCAGCAGCCAAGATCTTGGGGGCGGATCTGAAGCTTTCTTT
>.|.|TRBJ2-7|TRBV11-3
CASSLTMGGEQYF
TGTGCCAGCAGCTTAACGATGGGGGGCGAGCAGTACTTC
>.|once|TRBJ2-3|TRBV9
CASSVATDTQYF
TGTGCCAGCAGCGTAGCTACCGATACGCAGTATTTT
>.|few|TRBJ1-1|TRBV28
CASSPPTWAAFF
TGTGCCAGCAGTCCCCCGACCTGGGCAGCTTTCTTT
>TRBD2|.|TRBJ2-1|TRBV3-1/TRBV3-2
CASSQEGGRASSYNEQFF
TGTGCCAGCAGCCAAGAAGGCGGGAGGGCCAGCTCCTACAATGAGCAGTTCTTC
>.|.|TRBJ1-2|TRBV11-2
CASSLSSRVDGARLDGYTF
TGTGCCAGCAGCTTAAGCTCGAGGGTCGATGGGGCTCGGTTGGATGGCTACACCTTC
>.|.|TRBJ2-3|TRBV27
CASSLSGDTQYF
TGTGCCAGCAGTTTATCGGGAGATACGCAGTATTTT
>.|.|TRBJ2-1|TRBV7-3
CASSFTSVSYNEQFF
TGTGCCAGCAGCTTTACGAGCGTCTCCTACAATGAGCAGTTCTTC
>TRBD1|.|TRBJ2-3|TRBV28
CASSLGRGLDTQYF
TGTGCCAGCAGTTTGGGCAGGGGGCTCGATACGCAGTATTTT
>.|.|TRBJ1-3|TRBV30
CAWRAGTLSANTIYF
TGTGCCTGGAGGGCCGGGACATTATCGGCGAACACCATATATTTT
>.|.|TRBJ1-4|TRBV5-5
CASSWATNEKLFF
TGTGCCAGCAGCTGGGCAACTAATGAAAAACTGTTTTTT
>.|.|TRBJ1-1|TRBV7-2
CASTPQTGARHTEAFF
TGTGCCAGCACCCCCCAGACGGGGGCAAGACACACTGAAGCTTTCTTT
>.|once|TRBJ1-6|TRBV7-3
CASSLDRPSSPLHF
TGTGCCAGCAGCCTAGACAGGCCGTCTTCACCCCTCCACTTT
>TRBD2|.|TRBJ2-1|TRBV10-3
CAISPGLAGGVQRNEQFF
TGTGCCATCAGTCCCGGACTAGCGGGGGGCGTCCAACGGAATGAGCAGTTCTTC
>.|.|TRBJ1-4|TRBV7-2
CASSSNAGGVDEKLFF
TGTGCCAGCAGCTCCAATGCGGGCGGGGTTGATGAAAAACTGTTTTTT
>.|.|TRBJ2-7|TRBV6-8
CASRPVYEQYF
TGTGCCAGCAGACCCGTTTACGAGCAGTACTTC
>TRBD2|.|TRBJ2-7|TRBV9
CASSVATGGTYEQYF
TGTGCCAGCAGCGTAGCTACGGGGGGGACCTACGAGCAGTACTTC
>.|.|TRBJ1-5|TRBV27
CASSLGNSNQPQHF
TGTGCCAGCAGTTTAGGGAATAGCAATCAGCCCCAGCATTTT
>.|.|TRBJ2-4|TRBV19
CASSIEGWLAKNIQYF
TGTGCCAGTAGTATAGAAGGGTGGCTAGCCAAAAACATTCAGTACTTC
>TRBD1|.|TRBJ1-4|TRBV27
CASSPGQARDNEKLFF
TGTGCCAGCAGCCCCGGACAGGCCAGAGATAATGAAAAACTGTTTTTT
>.|once|TRBJ2-7|TRBV5-1
CASSSPSGISYEQYF
TGCGCCAGCAGCTCGCCTTCAGGAATCTCCTACGAGCAGTACTTC
>.|.|TRBJ1-3|TRBV3-1/TRBV3-2
CASSRFESSGNTIYF
TGTGCCAGCAGCCGCTTCGAATCCTCTGGAAACACCATATATTTT
>.|once|TRBJ1-6|TRBV27
CASSLGFHSPLHF
TGTGCCAGCAGCTTGGGTTTCCATTCACCCCTCCACTTT
>TRBD1|few|TRBJ2-7|TRBV28
CASSFTGTGGYEQYF
TGTGCCAGCAGTTTCACCGGGACAGGGGGCTACGAGCAGTACTTC
>.|once|TRBJ2-2|TRBV5-4
CASSLAPQGNTGELFF
TGTGCCAGCAGCTTGGCCCCTCAGGGGAACACCGGGGAGCTGTTTTTT
>TRBD2|.|TRBJ2-3|TRBV18
CASSPPGLAGGPDTQYF
TGTGCCAGCTCACCACCGGGACTAGCGGGAGGTCCAGATACGCAGTATTTT
>.|.|TRBJ2-7|TRBV2
CASTGTLYEQYF
TGTGCCAGTACCGGGACTCTCTACGAGCAGTACTTC
>.|.|TRBJ2-2|TRBV19
CASSQVGTGELFF
TGTGCCAGTAGCCAGGTGGGCACCGGGGAGCTGTTTTTT
>.|.|TRBJ2-3|TRBV15
CATSRSLGGSTDTQYF
TGTGCCACCAGCAGATCCTTGGGCGGCAGCACAGATACGCAGTATTTT
>.|.|TRBJ2-5|TRBV19
CASSNGVRETQYF
TGTGCCAGTAGTAACGGGGTCCGGGAGACCCAGTACTTC
>TRBD1|.|TRBJ2-1|TRBV5-1
CASSQGQGERQFF
TGCGCCAGCAGCCAGGGACAGGGGGAGAGGCAGTTCTTC
>.|.|TRBJ2-6|TRBV6-5
CASSRKPSGANVLTF
TGTGCCAGCAGTCGTAAGCCCTCTGGGGCCAACGTCCTGACTTTC
>.|.|TRBJ2-3|TRBV18
CASSGSGADTQYF
TGTGCCAGCTCAGGTTCGGGGGCAGATACGCAGTATTTT
>.|.|TRBJ1-6|TRBV12-3/TRBV12-4
CASSREQGVLLHF
TGTGCCAGCAGCAGAGAACAGGGAGTCCTCCTCCACTTT
>.|.|TRBJ1-4|TRBV6-1
CASSEQGFKLFF
TGTGCCAGCAGTGAACAGGGGTTTAAACTGTTTTTT
>TRBD1|.|TRBJ1-1|TRBV5-5
CASSPGTGMNTEAFF
TGTGCCAGCAGCCCCGGGACAGGGATGAACACTGAAGCTTTCTTT
>.|.|TRBJ1-3|TRBV6-5
CASSYSKKSSGNTIYF
TGTGCCAGCAGTTACTCGAAAAAGAGCTCTGGAAACACCATATATTTT
>.|.|TRBJ1-1|TRBV18
CASSPSTGNTEAFF
TGTGCCAGCTCACCAAGTACTGGGAACACTGAAGCTTTCTTT
>TRBD2|.|TRBJ2-7|TRBV11-2
CASSLEGGNVGSYEQYF
TGTGCCAGCAGCTTAGAGGGAGGGAACGTCGGCTCCTACGAGCAGTACTTC
>.|.|TRBJ1-2|TRBV18
CASSPARPPHYGYTF
TGTGCCAGCTCACCAGCGAGGCCGCCCCACTATGGCTACACCTTC